This T cell receptor beta chain appears in the sequencing data of a study of T cell changes during pregnancy in multiple sclerosis. The CDR3 has 14 residues. The germline V gene encodes CDR1 SGHAT and CDR2 FQDESV (reference sequence). V dropped 3 bases and J dropped 9; count of bases not matched to a gene: 10. The protocol was immunoSEQ multiplex PCR, while the TCRdb copy is restricted to in-frame clones and leaves out a portion. The sample shows almost 65,000 clones, around 92% of them seen only once. In its sample, this clone was seen once. The sample consisted of peripheral blood, taken in the first trimester of pregnancy. V and J are TRBV11-1 and TRBJ2-7; 8 nucleotides agree with TRBD2. This clonotype originated in a female donor with multiple sclerosis, enrolled in a pregnancy study. The DNA for the CDR3 is TGTGCCAGCAGCTTCGGGGGGGCGCTCCTCGGGCAGTACTTC. Its translation: CASSFGGALLGQYF.